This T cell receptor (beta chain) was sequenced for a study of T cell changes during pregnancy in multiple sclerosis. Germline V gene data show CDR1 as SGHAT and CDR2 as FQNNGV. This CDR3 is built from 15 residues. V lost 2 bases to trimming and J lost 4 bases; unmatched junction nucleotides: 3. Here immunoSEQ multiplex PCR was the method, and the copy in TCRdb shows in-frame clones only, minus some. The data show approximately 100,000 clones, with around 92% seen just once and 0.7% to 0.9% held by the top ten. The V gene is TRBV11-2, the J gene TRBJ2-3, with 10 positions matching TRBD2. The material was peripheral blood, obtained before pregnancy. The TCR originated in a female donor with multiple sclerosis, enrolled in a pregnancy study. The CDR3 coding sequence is TGTGCCAGCAGCTTAATAGGGACTAGCGCAGATACGCAGTATTTT. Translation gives CASSLIGTSADTQYF.